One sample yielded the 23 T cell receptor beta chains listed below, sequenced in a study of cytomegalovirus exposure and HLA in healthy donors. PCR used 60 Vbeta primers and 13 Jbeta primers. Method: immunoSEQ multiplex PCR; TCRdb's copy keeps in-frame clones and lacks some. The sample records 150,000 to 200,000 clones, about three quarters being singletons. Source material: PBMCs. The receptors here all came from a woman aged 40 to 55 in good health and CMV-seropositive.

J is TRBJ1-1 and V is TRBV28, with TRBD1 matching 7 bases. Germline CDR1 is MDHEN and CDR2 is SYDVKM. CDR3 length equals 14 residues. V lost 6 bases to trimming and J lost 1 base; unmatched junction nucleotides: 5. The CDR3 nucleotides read TGTGCCAGCAGGGGGGGACAGACGAACACTGAAGCTTTCTTT. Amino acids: CASRGGQTNTEAFF.

The CDR3 DNA reads as TGTGCCAGCATCCTCGGGGGAAACTATGGCTACACCTTC. Residues: CASILGGNYGYTF. The V gene is TRBV2, the J gene TRBJ1-2; D might be TRBD1 (5 bases). This CDR3 spans 13 amino acids. V was clipped by 7 bases and J by 2 bases, with 11 bases between them. Germline V gives CDR1 SNHLY, CDR2 FYNNEI.

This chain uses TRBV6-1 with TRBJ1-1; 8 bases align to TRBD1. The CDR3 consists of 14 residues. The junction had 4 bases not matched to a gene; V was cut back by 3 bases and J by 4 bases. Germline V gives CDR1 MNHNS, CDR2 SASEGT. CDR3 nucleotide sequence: TGTGCCAGCAGTGAGCAGGGGGCGGCCACTGAAGCTTTCTTT. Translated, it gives CASSEQGAATEAFF.

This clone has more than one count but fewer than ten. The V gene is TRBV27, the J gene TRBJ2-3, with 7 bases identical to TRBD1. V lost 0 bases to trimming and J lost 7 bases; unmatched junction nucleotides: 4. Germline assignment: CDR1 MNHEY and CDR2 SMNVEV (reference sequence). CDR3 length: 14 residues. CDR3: CASSLSGTDYTQYF. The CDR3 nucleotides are TGTGCCAGCAGTTTATCGGGGACAGACTATACGCAGTATTTT.

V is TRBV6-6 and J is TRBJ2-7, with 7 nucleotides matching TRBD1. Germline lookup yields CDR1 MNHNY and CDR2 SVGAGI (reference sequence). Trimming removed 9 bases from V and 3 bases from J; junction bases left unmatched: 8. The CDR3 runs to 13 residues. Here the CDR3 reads CASIRDSNYEQYF. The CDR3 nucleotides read TGTGCCAGTATAAGGGACAGCAACTACGAGCAGTACTTC.

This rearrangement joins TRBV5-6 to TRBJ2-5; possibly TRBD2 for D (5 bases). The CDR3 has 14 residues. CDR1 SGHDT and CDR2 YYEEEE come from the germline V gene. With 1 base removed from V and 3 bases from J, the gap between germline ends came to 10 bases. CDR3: CASSLTGVKETQYF. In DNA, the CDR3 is TGTGCCAGCAGCTTGACCGGGGTTAAAGAGACCCAGTACTTC. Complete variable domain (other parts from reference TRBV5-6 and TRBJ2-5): DAGVTQSPTHLIKTRGQQVTLRCSPKSGHDTVSWYQQALGQGPQFIFQYYEEEERQRGNFPDRFSGHQFPNYSSELNVNALLLGDSALYLCASSLTGVKETQYFGPGTRLLVL.

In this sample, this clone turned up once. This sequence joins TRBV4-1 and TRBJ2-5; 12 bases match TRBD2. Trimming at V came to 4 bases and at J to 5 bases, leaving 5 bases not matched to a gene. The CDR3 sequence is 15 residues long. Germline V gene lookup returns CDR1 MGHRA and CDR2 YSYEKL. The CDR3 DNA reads TGCGCCAGCAGCCCCCCCGGGACTAGCGGGGAGACCCAGTACTTC. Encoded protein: CASSPPGTSGETQYF.

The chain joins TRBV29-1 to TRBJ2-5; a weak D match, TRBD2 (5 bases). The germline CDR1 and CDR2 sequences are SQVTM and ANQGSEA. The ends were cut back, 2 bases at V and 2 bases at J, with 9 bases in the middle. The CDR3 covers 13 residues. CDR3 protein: CSVEMGDQETQYF. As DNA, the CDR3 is TGCAGCGTTGAAATGGGAGATCAAGAGACCCAGTACTTC.

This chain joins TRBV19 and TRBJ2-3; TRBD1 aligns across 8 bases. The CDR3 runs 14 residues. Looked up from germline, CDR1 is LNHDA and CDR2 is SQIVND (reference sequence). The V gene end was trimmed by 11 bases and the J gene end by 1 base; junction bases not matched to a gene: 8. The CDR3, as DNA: TGTGCCTCTCAAGCGGACAGGGGCACAGATACGCAGTATTTT. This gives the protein CASQADRGTDTQYF.

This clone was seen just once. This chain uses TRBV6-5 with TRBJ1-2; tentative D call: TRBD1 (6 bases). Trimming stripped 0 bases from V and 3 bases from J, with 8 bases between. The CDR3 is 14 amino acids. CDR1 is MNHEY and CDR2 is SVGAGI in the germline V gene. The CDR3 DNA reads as TGTGCCAGCAGTTACTCGGCAGGGGACTATGGCTACACCTTC. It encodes CASSYSAGDYGYTF.

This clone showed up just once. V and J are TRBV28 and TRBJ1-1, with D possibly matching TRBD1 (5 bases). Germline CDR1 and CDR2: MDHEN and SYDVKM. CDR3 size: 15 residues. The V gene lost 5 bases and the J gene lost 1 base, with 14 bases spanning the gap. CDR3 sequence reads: CASSPPGRGNTEAFF. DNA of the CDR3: TGTGCCAGCAGTCCGCCAGGGAGGGGGAACACTGAAGCTTTCTTT.

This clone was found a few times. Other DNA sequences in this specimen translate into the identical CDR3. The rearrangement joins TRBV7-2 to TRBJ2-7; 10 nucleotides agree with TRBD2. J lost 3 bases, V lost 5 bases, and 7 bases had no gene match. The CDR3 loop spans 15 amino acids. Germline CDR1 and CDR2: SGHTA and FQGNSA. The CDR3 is CASSRTSGDFYEQYF. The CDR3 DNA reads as TGTGCCAGCAGCCGGACTAGCGGAGATTTCTACGAGCAGTACTTC.

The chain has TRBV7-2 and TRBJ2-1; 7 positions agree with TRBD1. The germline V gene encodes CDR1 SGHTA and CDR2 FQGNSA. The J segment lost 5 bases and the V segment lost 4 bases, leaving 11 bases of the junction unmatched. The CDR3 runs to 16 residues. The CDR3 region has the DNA TGTGCCAGCAGCTCCTTTGGGGGACAGTGGAACAATGAGCAGTTCTTC. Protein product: CASSSFGGQWNNEQFF. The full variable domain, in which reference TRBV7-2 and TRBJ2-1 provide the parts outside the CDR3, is GAGVSQSPSNKVTEKGKDVELRCDPISGHTALYWYRQSLGQGLEFLIYFQGNSAPDKSGLPSDRFSAERTGGSVSTLTIQRTQQEDSAVYLCASSSFGGQWNNEQFFGPGTRLTVL.

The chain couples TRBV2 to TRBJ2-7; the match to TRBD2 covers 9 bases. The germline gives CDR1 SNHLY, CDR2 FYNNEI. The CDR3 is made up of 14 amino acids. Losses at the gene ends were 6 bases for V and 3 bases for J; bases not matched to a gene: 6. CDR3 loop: CASRNSGRGYEQYF. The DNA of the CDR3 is TGTGCCAGCAGGAATAGCGGGAGAGGCTACGAGCAGTACTTC.

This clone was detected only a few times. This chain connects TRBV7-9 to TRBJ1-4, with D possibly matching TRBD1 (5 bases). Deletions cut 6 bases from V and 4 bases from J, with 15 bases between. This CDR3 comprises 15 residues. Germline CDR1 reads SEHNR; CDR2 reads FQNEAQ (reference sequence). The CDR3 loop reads CASRRGTVNNEKLFF. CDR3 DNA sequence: TGTGCCAGCAGGCGCGGGACGGTCAATAATGAAAAACTGTTTTTT.

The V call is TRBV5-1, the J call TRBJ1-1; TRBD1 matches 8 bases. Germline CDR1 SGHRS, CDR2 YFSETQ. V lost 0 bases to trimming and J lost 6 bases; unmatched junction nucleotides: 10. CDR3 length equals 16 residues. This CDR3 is CASSLGQGKGNPEAFF. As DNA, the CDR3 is TGCGCCAGCAGCTTGGGACAGGGGAAGGGGAATCCTGAAGCTTTCTTT.

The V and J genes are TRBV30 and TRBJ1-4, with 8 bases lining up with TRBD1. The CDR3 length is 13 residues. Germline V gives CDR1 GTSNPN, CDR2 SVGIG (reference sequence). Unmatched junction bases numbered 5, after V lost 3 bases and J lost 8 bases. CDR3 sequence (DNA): TGTGCCTGGAGCCCCCGGACAGGGGAAAAACTGTTTTTT. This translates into CAWSPRTGEKLFF.

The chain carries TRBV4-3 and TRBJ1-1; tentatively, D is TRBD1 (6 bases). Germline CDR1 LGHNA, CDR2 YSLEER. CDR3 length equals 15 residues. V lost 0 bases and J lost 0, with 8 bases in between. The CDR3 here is CASSQETGVNTEAFF. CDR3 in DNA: TGCGCCAGCAGCCAAGAGACAGGAGTGAACACTGAAGCTTTCTTT.

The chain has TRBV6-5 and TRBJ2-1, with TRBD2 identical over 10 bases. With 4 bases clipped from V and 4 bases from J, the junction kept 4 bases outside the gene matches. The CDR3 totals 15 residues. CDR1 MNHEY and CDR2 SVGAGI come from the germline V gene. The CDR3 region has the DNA TGTGCCAGCAGTTTTGGAGCGGGAGGGTACAATGAGCAGTTCTTC. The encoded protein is CASSFGAGGYNEQFF.

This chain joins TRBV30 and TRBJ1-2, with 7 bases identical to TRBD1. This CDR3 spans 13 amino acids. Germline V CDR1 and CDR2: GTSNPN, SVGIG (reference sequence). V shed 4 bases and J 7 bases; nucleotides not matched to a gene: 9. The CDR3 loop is CAWTGQTFGGYTF. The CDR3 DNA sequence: TGTGCCTGGACGGGACAGACATTTGGTGGCTACACCTTC.

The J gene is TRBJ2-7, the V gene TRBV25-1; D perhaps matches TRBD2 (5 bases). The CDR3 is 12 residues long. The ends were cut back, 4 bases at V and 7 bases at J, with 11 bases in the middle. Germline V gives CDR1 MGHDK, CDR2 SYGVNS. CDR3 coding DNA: TGTGCCAGCAGTGGGAATTGGAGGGAGCAGTACTTC. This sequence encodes CASSGNWREQYF.

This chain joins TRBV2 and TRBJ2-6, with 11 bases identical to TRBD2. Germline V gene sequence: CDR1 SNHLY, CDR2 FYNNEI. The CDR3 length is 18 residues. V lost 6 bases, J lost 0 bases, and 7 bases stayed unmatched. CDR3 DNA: TGTGCCAGCAGGGCCACTAGCGGGGGAAGCTCTGGGGCCAACGTCCTGACTTTC. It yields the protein CASRATSGGSSGANVLTF.

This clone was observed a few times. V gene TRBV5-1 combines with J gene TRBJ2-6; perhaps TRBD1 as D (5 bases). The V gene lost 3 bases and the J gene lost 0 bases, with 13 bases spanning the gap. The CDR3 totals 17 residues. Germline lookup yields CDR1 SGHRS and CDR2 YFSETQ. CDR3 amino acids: CASSSQGSPSGANVLTF. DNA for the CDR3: TGCGCCAGCAGCTCGCAGGGTTCCCCCTCTGGGGCCAACGTCCTGACTTTC.